The 6 T cell receptor beta chains listed next were all sequenced from one sample in a study. TCRdb recomputed calls from the RT-PCR reads with MiXCR, one row per CDR3 protein. Here the sample spans fewer than 800,000 distinct CDR3 sequences, approximately 15% being singletons. The sample taken for sequencing was memory CD4+ T cells from blood. All receptors come from a female donor in good health, serving as a healthy control.

The chain couples TRBV5-1 to TRBJ1-3, with D hard to call. Trimming took 0 bases from V and 7 from J, leaving 14 bases between them. The CDR3 is made up of 15 amino acids. Germline V gives CDR1 SGHRS, CDR2 YFSETQ. Written as DNA, the CDR3 is TGCGCCAGCAGCTTGGGGTACGGGGTATCCAACACCATATATTTT. It yields the protein CASSLGYGVSNTIYF.

The V and J genes are TRBV5-5 and TRBJ1-5; D is unresolved. CDR3 length equals 14 residues. CDR1 SGHKS and CDR2 YYEKEE come from the germline V gene (reference sequence). The V and J ends lost 0 bases and 6 bases respectively, with 10 bases between them. The CDR3 reads CASSLVEEGQPQHF. CDR3 nucleotides: TGTGCCAGCAGCTTGGTGGAGGAGGGTCAGCCCCAGCATTTT.

This chain connects TRBV14 to TRBJ2-7, with 11 bases lining up with TRBD1. The V and J ends lost 5 bases and 7 bases, in that order; junction bases with no gene match: 7. This CDR3 contains 14 residues. Germline CDR1 reads SGHDN; CDR2 reads FVKESK. CDR3 protein: CASSFRTGGSEQYF. CDR3 DNA: TGTGCCAGCAGCTTTAGGACAGGGGGCAGTGAGCAGTACTTC.

This clonotype was observed a handful of times. The genes are TRBV5-1 and TRBJ2-1; D gene uncertain. The CDR3 is made up of 16 amino acids. The ends were cut back, 4 bases at V and 0 bases at J, with 14 bases in the middle. In germline, CDR1 is SGHRS, CDR2 YFSETQ. CDR3 nucleotide sequence: TGCGCCAGCAGCCCCCGATACACCAGCTCCTACAATGAGCAGTTCTTC. Residues: CASSPRYTSSYNEQFF.

This clonotype was counted ten times or more. This rearrangement joins TRBV12-3 or TRBV12-4 to TRBJ2-5, with 14 bases matching TRBD2. After removal of 7 bases from V and 6 bases from J, the junction contained 7 bases not matched to a gene. The CDR3 loop spans 15 amino acids. CDR3 sequence (DNA): TGTGCCAGCACCGGGACTAGCGGGAGTACGAAGACCCAGTACTTC. It is translated as CASTGTSGSTKTQYF.

J is TRBJ2-3 and V is TRBV20-1; maybe TRBD1 (6 bases). Trimming cost V 0 bases and J 8 bases, with 12 bases left between them. CDR1 is DFQATT and CDR2 is SNEGSKA in the germline V gene (reference sequence). This CDR3 has 13 residues. CDR3 DNA: TGCAGTGCTAGAGATCAGGGGCAGGGTACGCAGTATTTT. Its protein is CSARDQGQGTQYF.